The clone carrying this TCR beta chain has only one observation. No antigen is known for it. Germline CDR1 is LNHDA and CDR2 is SQIVND (reference sequence). Trimming shortened V by 4 bases and J by 3 bases, and 19 bases separated the two germline ends. This CDR3 is built from 17 residues. This sample is drawn from a study of OX40 agonist ivuxolimab in advanced cancers. Regarding the study as a whole: Dosing at 0.1 to 3.0 mg/kg was accompanied by clonal expansion of CD4+ and CD8+ blood T cells by week 6.

Sequencing used immunoSEQ multiplex PCR; TCRdb keeps in-frame clones, though not all of them. The sample carries more than 65,000 clones, about nine tenths recorded once. The chain recombines TRBV19 with TRBJ1-5, with D possibly matching TRBD1 (6 bases). This material consisted of CD4+ or CD8+ T cells sorted from blood, taken in a trial of the OX40 agonist ivuxolimab. The receptor comes from an adult with an advanced solid tumor such as melanoma, head and neck, liver or kidney cancer. DNA for the CDR3: TGTGCCAGTAGTAAAGGGGGGGGCCAGGGATTCAATCAGCCCCAGCATTTT. This gives the protein CASSKGGGQGFNQPQHF.